This TCR beta chain came from a study of T cell repertoires in cytomegalovirus infection. About the study: CMV epitopes in the study were HLA-C-restricted (recently identified) and HLA-B-restricted (well studied). Based on public TCR beta signatures, there were indications of CMV infection and of a matching HLA type. Study results and caveats: Public TCR beta family frequency separated CMV-and-HLA carriers, including in an independent cohort. Ex vivo, HLA-C-restricted CMV-specific TCR beta clonotypes prevailed over the rest of the response.

The CDR3 contains 14 residues. Germline lookup yields CDR1 SGHVS and CDR2 FNYEAQ. Trimming left V 2 bases short and J 1 base short, with 8 bases between. TCRdb called the reads again in MiXCR, with one record for every CDR3 protein. The data hold under 500,000 distinct CDR3 sequences, with approximately 42% observed a single time. Remarks on this clonotype: Its antigen remains unidentified.

The TCR was taken from a human donor in good health (CMV status not recorded). Some clones in this sample may be carry-over from other donors' samples. The sample consisted of cultured PBMCs, taken from culture after CMV antigen stimulation. The chain couples TRBV7-6 to TRBJ2-5, with no clear D. Here the CDR3 reads CASSLRVAQETQYF. CDR3 DNA: TGTGCCAGCAGCTTAAGGGTGGCCCAAGAGACCCAGTACTTC.